These T cell receptor beta chains were read from a single sample in a study of cytomegalovirus exposure and HLA in healthy donors. Sequenced by immunoSEQ multiplex PCR; TCRdb stores in-frame clones only, minus some. Among fewer than 100,000 clones listed, about 77% were seen once. The sample consisted of PBMCs. The receptors originated from a man in his forties in good health and CMV-seronegative. Both conserved end residues are part of each CDR3. A D gene is named only where the DNA matches it firmly. For some rows the clone size is stated as once, few or many, or as a class when expanded; others skip it.

TGCAGTGCTCCTCGACTTGGGGAGCAGTACTTC	CSAPRLGEQYF	.	.	TRBJ2-7	TRBV20-1
TGTGCCAGCAGCGGGGGGCTCCCTAAGGAGCAGTACTTC	CASSGGLPKEQYF	.	.	TRBJ2-5	TRBV27
TGTGCCAGCTACACGGGAGGCTACACCTTC	CASYTGGYTF	.	.	TRBJ1-2	TRBV6-6
TGCAGCGCTCGGGACAGGGGGCCCACTGAAGCTTTCTTT	CSARDRGPTEAFF	.	TRBD1	TRBJ1-1	TRBV29-1
TGTGCCAGCAGTTGGACAGGGTCGGCTTACATGGGTTACTCACCCCTCCACTTT	CASSWTGSAYMGYSPLHF	few	TRBD1	TRBJ1-6	TRBV27
TGTGCCAGCAGGACACACTCCGAAGCTTTCTTT	CASRTHSEAFF	.	.	TRBJ1-1	TRBV25-1
TGTGCCAGCAGCCAAGAGGGCTACCAGCCCCAGCATTTT	CASSQEGYQPQHF	few	.	TRBJ1-5	TRBV4-2
TGTGCCAGCAGTGTGCGGGGGTTCGGAGAGACCCAGTACTTC	CASSVRGFGETQYF	.	TRBD2	TRBJ2-5	TRBV6-1
TGTGCCAGCAGTTCAACACACAGGGATCCGTATTTT	CASSSTHRDPYF	few	.	TRBJ2-3	TRBV28
TGTGCCAGCAGCTTGTCGGCAGGGAACACCGGGGAGCTGTTTTTT	CASSLSAGNTGELFF	.	.	TRBJ2-2	TRBV5-4
TGTGCCTGGAGTGGAAACAGGGAGGCTTTCTTT	CAWSGNREAFF	.	.	TRBJ1-1	TRBV30
TGTGCCAGTAATACCGGGACAGGGCACAATGAGCAGTTCTTC	CASNTGTGHNEQFF	.	TRBD1	TRBJ2-1	TRBV19
TGTGCCAGCAGCTCGGGACAGGGCACCTACGAGCAGTACTTC	CASSSGQGTYEQYF	.	TRBD1	TRBJ2-7	TRBV9